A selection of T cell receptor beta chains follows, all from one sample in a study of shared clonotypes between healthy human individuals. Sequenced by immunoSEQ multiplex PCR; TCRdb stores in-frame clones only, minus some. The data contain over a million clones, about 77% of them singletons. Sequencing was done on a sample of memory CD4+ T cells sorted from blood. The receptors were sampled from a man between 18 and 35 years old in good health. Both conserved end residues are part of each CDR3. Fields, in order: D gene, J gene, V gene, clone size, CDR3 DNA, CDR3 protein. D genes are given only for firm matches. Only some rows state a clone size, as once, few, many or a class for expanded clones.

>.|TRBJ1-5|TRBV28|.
TGTGCCAGCAGCCCAATACAGGGAGTAAGCGGCAATCAGCCCCAGCATTTT
CASSPIQGVSGNQPQHF
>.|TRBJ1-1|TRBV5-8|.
TGTGCCAGCAGCTTGGGGCGAGGGGAAGCTTTCTTT
CASSLGRGEAFF
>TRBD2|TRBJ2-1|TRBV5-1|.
TGCGCCAGCAGCGAAGCGGGAGTCTCCTACAATGAGCAGTTCTTC
CASSEAGVSYNEQFF
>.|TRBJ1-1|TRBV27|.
TGTGCCAGCAGTCCCACCCGACCCCTGAACACTGAAGCTTTCTTT
CASSPTRPLNTEAFF
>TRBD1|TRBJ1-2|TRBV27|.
TGTGCCAGCAGCAGACAGGGGACCTATGGCTACACCTTC
CASSRQGTYGYTF
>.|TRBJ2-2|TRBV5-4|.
TGTGCCAGCAGCGTGACGCCTGTGAACACCGGGGAGCTGTTTTTT
CASSVTPVNTGELFF
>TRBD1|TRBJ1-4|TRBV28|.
TGTGCCAGCACAGGGGGCGCGGGAGAAAAACTGTTTTTT
CASTGGAGEKLFF
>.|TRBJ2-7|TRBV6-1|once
TGTGCCAGCAATAGGCAGGGAAACTACGAGCAGTACTTC
CASNRQGNYEQYF
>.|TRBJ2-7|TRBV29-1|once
TGCAGCGTTGCTAGCTTACCTACCTACGAGCAGTACTTC
CSVASLPTYEQYF
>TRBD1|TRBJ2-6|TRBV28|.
TGTGCCAGCAGGGGGGACAGGGGCACATTTTCTGGGGCCAACGTCCTGACTTTC
CASRGDRGTFSGANVLTF
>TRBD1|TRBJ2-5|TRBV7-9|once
TGTGCCAGCAGCTCCATGGGACAGATTAAAGAGACCCAGTACTTC
CASSSMGQIKETQYF
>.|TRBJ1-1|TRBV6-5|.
TGTGCCAGCAGCCTCCTCGGGGGGACTGAAGCTTTCTTT
CASSLLGGTEAFF
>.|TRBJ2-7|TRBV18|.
TGTGCCAGCTCACCACCAGCTACGGGGATGGAGCAGTACTTC
CASSPPATGMEQYF
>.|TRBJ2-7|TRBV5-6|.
TGTGCCAGCAGGGGGTTATCCCTGCCGAGCTCCTACGAGCAGTACTTC
CASRGLSLPSSYEQYF
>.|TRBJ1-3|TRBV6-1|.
TGTGCCAGCAGTGACAGTGGAAACACCATATATTTT
CASSDSGNTIYF
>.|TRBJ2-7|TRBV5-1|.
TGCGCCAGCAGCTTGGTAGGGGGGGGACCCTACGAGCAGTACTTC
CASSLVGGGPYEQYF
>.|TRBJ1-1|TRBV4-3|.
TGCGCCAGCAGCCAAGATCTTTTGGGGGGGCTGACTGAAGCTTTCTTT
CASSQDLLGGLTEAFF
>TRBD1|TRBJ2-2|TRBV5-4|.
TGTGCCAGCAGCCATCAGGGGGTCAGGGAGCTGTTTTTT
CASSHQGVRELFF
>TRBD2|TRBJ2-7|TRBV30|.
TGTGCCGGGTTGTCCGGGACTAGCGGGATAACGATCGACGAGCAGTACTTC
CAGLSGTSGITIDEQYF
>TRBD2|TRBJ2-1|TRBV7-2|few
TGTGCCAGCAGTCAACGGCCGACTAGCGGGGGAGATGAGCAGTTCTTC
CASSQRPTSGGDEQFF
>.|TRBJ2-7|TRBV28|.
TGTGCCAGCGCCAAACAGGGTATAAGCTACGAGCAGTACTTC
CASAKQGISYEQYF
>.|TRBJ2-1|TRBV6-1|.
TGTGCCAGCAGTGAAGGGAGTTTCCTACTTAATGAGCAGTTCTTC
CASSEGSFLLNEQFF
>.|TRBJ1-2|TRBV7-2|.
TGTGCCAGCAGCTTAGGGGAACGTAATGGCTACACCTTC
CASSLGERNGYTF
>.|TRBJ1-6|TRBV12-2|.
TGTGCAAGTCGCCTCTGGAGACAGGGGATCAGCTCCTATAATTCACCCCTCCACTTT
CASRLWRQGISSYNSPLHF
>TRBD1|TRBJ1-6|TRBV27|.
TGTGCCAGCAGTTCATCCGGGACAGGGACCCTCCACTCACCCCTCCACTTT
CASSSSGTGTLHSPLHF
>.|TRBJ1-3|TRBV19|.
TGTGCCAGTAGCCCGGGTGGTGGAAACACCATATATTTT
CASSPGGGNTIYF
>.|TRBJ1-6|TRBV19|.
TGTGCCAGTTCCACTACAGTTAGTTCACCCCTCCACTTT
CASSTTVSSPLHF
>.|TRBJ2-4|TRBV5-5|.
TGTGCCAGCAGCTTGCAAGGGGCCAAAAACATTCAGTACTTC
CASSLQGAKNIQYF
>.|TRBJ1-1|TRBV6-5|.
TGTGCCAGCAGTTACTCGGGGGGGAGAACTGAAGCTTTCTTT
CASSYSGGRTEAFF
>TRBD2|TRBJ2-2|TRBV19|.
TGTGCCAGTAGTGGGGGACTAGCGGGAGAAGTACGGACCGGGGAGCTGTTTTTT
CASSGGLAGEVRTGELFF
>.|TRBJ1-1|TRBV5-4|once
TGTGCCAGCAGCTTGGGCGGGTTCACTGAAGCTTTCTTT
CASSLGGFTEAFF
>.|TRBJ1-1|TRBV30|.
TGTGCCTGGCAGGTGAACACTGAAGCTTTCTTT
CAWQVNTEAFF
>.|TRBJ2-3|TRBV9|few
TGTGCCAGCAGCGTACTGGGCCCAGATACGCAGTATTTT
CASSVLGPDTQYF
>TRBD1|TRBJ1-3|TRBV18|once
TGTGCCAGCTCACTCACCGGGACAGGGTCCCCGGGGGGAAACACCATATATTTT
CASSLTGTGSPGGNTIYF
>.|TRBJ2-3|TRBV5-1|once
TGCGCCAGCAGCCCCAACACAGATACGCAGTATTTT
CASSPNTDTQYF
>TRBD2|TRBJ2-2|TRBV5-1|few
TGCGCCAGCAGCTTACGGGGGGTCGCGAACACCGGGGAGCTGTTTTTT
CASSLRGVANTGELFF
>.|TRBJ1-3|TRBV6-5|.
TGTGCCAGCAGTTACTCGGTAGGACTTGGAAACACCATATATTTT
CASSYSVGLGNTIYF
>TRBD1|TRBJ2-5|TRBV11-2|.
TGTGCCAGCAGCTTGGACAGGGAAGGGGAGACCCAGTACTTC
CASSLDREGETQYF
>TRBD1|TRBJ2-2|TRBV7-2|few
TGTGCCAGCAGCCGGACAGGGCAGAACACCGGGGAGCTGTTTTTT
CASSRTGQNTGELFF